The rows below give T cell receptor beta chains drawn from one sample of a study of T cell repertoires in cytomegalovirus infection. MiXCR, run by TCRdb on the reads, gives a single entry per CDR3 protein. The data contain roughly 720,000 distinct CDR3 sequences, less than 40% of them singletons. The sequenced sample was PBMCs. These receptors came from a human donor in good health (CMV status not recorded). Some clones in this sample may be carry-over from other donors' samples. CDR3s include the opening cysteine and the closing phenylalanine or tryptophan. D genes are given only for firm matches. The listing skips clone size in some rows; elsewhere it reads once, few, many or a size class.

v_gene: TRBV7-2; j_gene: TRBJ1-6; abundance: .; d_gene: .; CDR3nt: TGTGCCAGCAGCTCGGGAAAAGGTTCACCCCTCCACTTT; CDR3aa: CASSSGKGSPLHF
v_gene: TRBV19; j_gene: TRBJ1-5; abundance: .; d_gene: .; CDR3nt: TGTGCCAGTAGCCGTGGACAGTCCTACAATCAGCCCCAGCATTTT; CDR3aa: CASSRGQSYNQPQHF
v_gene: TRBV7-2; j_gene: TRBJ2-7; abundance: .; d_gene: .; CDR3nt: TGTGCCAGCAGCTATCCAGAATACGAGCAGTACTTC; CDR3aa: CASSYPEYEQYF
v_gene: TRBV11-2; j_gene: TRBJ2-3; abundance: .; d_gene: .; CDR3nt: TGTGCCAGCAGCCCTGTTGGAGGGAGCACAGATACGCAGTATTTT; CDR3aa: CASSPVGGSTDTQYF
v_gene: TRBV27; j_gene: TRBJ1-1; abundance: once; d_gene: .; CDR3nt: TGTGCCAGCAGTTTAGTCAGGGGTTGGCACACTGAAGCTTTCTTT; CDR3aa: CASSLVRGWHTEAFF
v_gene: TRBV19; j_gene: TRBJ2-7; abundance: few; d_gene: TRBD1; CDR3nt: TGTGCCAGTAGCACGACAGGGGTCTACGAGCAGTACTTC; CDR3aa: CASSTTGVYEQYF
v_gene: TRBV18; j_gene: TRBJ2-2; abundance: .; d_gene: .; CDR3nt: TGTGCCAGCTCACCCGAGCTCGCCCCAAAAGGCACCGGGGAGCTGTTTTTT; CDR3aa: CASSPELAPKGTGELFF
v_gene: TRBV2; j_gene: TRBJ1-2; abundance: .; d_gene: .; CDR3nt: TGTGCCAGACAGGGTGTCGACGGCTACACCTTC; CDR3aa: CARQGVDGYTF
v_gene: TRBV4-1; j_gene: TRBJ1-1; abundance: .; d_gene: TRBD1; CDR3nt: TGCGCCAGCAGCCAAGAAACGGACAGGGGGCCGGGCACTGAAGCTTTCTTT; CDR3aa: CASSQETDRGPGTEAFF
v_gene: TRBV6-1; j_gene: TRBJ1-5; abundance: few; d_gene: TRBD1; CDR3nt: TGTGCCAGCAGTACAGGGGCGATCGGCAATCAGCCCCAGCATTTT; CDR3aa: CASSTGAIGNQPQHF
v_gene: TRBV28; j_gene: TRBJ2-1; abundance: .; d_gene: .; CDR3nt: TGTGCCAGCAGCCGGACCGGGCTCGGGGTACCTAATGAGCAGTTCTTC; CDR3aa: CASSRTGLGVPNEQFF
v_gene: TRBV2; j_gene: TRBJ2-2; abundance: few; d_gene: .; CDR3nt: TGTGCCAGCAGTGATACGGGGGGCTTCACCGGGGAGCTGTTTTTT; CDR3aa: CASSDTGGFTGELFF
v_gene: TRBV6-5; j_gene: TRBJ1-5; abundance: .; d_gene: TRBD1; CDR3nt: TGTGCCAGCAACCCGGGACAGTTTAGCAATCAGCCCCAGCATTTT; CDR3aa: CASNPGQFSNQPQHF
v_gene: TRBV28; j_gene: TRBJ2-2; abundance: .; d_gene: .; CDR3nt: TGTGCCAGCAGTACTTGGTCCTTGAACACCGGGGAGCTGTTTTTT; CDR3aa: CASSTWSLNTGELFF
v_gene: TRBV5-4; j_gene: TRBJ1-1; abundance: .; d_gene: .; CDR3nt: TGTGCCAGCAGCTTGGGACCGGGGGCAAAAACTGAAGCTTTCTTT; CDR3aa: CASSLGPGAKTEAFF
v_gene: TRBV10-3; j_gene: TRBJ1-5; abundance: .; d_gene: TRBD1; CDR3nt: TGTGCCATCAGGCCCGGGACAGGGAGCGGTCAGCCCCGGCATTTT; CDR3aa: CAIRPGTGSGQPRHF
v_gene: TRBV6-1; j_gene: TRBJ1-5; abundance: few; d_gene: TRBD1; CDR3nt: TGTGCCTCCCACAGGGGGCTTGTTCAGCCCCAGCATTTT; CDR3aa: CASHRGLVQPQHF
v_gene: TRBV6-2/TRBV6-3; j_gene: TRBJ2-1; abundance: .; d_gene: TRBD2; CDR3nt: TGTGCCAGCAGATCCGGGGGACTAGCCTCCCATGAGCAGTTCTTC; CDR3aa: CASRSGGLASHEQFF
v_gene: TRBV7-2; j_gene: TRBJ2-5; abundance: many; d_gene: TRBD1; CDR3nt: TGTGCCAGCAGCTTAGGGATACAGACAGGGGGTGAGACCCAGTACTTC; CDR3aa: CASSLGIQTGGETQYF
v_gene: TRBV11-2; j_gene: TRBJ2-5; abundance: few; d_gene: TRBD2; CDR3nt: TGTGCCAGCAGCCTAGGGACTAGCGCGAGGGAGACCCAGTACTTC; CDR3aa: CASSLGTSARETQYF
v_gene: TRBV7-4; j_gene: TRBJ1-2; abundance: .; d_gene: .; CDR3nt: TGTGCCAGCAGGGATATCCAATCTTCTTATGGCTACACCTTC; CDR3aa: CASRDIQSSYGYTF
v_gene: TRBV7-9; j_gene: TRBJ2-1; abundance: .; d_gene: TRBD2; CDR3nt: TGTGCCCTAAGCGGGGGGTCCTACAATGAGCAGTTCTTC; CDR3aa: CALSGGSYNEQFF
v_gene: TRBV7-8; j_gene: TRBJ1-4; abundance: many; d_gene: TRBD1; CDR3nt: TGTGCCAGCAGCCAAAACAGGGGCACTAATGAAAAACTGTTTTTT; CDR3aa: CASSQNRGTNEKLFF
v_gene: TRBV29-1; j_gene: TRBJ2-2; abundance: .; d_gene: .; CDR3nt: TGCAGCGCCGACACCACAAACACCGGGGAGCTGTTTTTT; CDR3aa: CSADTTNTGELFF
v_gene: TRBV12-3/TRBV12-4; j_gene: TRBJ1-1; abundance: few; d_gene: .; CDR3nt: TGTGCCAGCAGCTCCCATCGGGGGAACACTGAAGCTTTCTTT; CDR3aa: CASSSHRGNTEAFF